The 21 T cell receptor beta chains given below trace back to one sample, sequenced in a study of cytomegalovirus exposure and HLA in healthy donors. The PCR made use of 60 Vbeta and 13 Jbeta primers. Using immunoSEQ multiplex PCR, the repertoire was profiled, and TCRdb retains in-frame clones only, with some absent. The sample consists of about 140,000 clones, approximately 77% of them appearing once. Sequencing was done on a sample of PBMCs. The receptor set was obtained from a man aged 30-40 years in good health and CMV-seronegative.

V is TRBV10-3 and J is TRBJ2-5; 7 bases agree with TRBD1. J gave up 5 bases and V 2 bases, and 5 bases lay outside the gene matches. Per germline, CDR1 ENHRY and CDR2 SYGVKD. The CDR3 is 14 residues long. CDR3 nucleotides: TGTGCCATCAGTGAGGCCACAGGGGAGGAGACCCAGTACTTC. This sequence encodes CAISEATGEETQYF.

The V gene is TRBV2, the J gene TRBJ2-1; D is undetermined. V gave up 7 bases and J gave up 7 bases, with 8 bases separating them. The germline CDR1 and CDR2 sequences are SNHLY and FYNNEI. The CDR3 spans 11 residues. The CDR3 DNA reads TGTGCCAGCACCGTTAGTAATGAGCAGTTCTTC. Its translation: CASTVSNEQFF.

The chain uses TRBV5-6 and TRBJ2-3; 9 nucleotides align to TRBD2. V shed 4 bases and J 0 bases; nucleotides not matched to a gene: 6. The CDR3 loop spans 16 amino acids. Germline CDR1 reads SGHDT; CDR2 reads YYEEEE. The CDR3 is CASSPGTSRSTDTQYF. The CDR3, as DNA: TGTGCCAGCAGCCCGGGGACTAGCAGAAGCACAGATACGCAGTATTTT.

V is TRBV2 and J is TRBJ2-7, with 8 positions matching TRBD2. V shed 6 bases and J 5 bases; nucleotides not matched to a gene: 15. This CDR3 has 16 amino acids. CDR1 SNHLY and CDR2 FYNNEI come from the germline V gene. The DNA of the CDR3 is TGTGCCAGCAGGCTCGGCGGAGCGGGAGAGGTGCACGAGCAGTACTTC. Encoded protein: CASRLGGAGEVHEQYF.

This chain uses TRBV7-9 with TRBJ2-7; 8 nucleotides match TRBD1. V lost 5 bases to trimming and J lost 1 base; unmatched junction nucleotides: 7. In germline, CDR1 is SEHNR, CDR2 FQNEAQ (reference sequence). This CDR3 comprises 15 residues. CDR3 DNA sequence: TGTGCCAGCAGCCAACCAACAGGGGGGTCCTACGAGCAGTACTTC. Translation: CASSQPTGGSYEQYF.

The V call is TRBV5-1, the J call TRBJ2-2; perhaps TRBD1 as D (6 bases). The V end lost 5 bases, the J end lost 0 bases, and 11 bases lay between the germline ends. This CDR3 has 15 amino acids. Germline V CDR1 and CDR2: SGHRS, YFSETQ. The CDR3 DNA reads as TGCGCCAGCAGAAAGACAGGTGCGAACACCGGGGAGCTGTTTTTT. It encodes CASRKTGANTGELFF. Drawing the rest from reference TRBV5-1 and TRBJ2-2, the complete variable domain is KAGVTQTPRYLIKTRGQQVTLSCSPISGHRSVSWYQQTPGQGLQFLFEYFSETQRNKGNFPGRFSGRQFSNSRSEMNVSTLELGDSALYLCASRKTGANTGELFFGEGSRLTVL.

V is TRBV12-5 and J is TRBJ2-7, with D hard to call. V was shortened by 5 bases and J by 4 bases, with 21 bases between the two germline ends. In germline, CDR1 is LGHNT, CDR2 FRNRAP. This CDR3 has 16 amino acids. CDR3 sequence: CASGPLSVSSSYEQYF. Here the CDR3 DNA reads TGTGCTAGTGGTCCCCTCTCAGTAAGTTCAAGTTACGAGCAGTACTTC.

The rearrangement uses TRBV5-1 and TRBJ1-5; 10 bases agree with TRBD1. The V and J ends lost 3 bases and 0 bases, in that order; junction bases with no gene match: 6. CDR1 and CDR2 from the germline V gene are SGHRS and YFSETQ. The CDR3 contains 17 residues. CDR3 DNA sequence: TGCGCCAGCAGCTACGACAGGGGGCGGATTAGCAATCAGCCCCAGCATTTT. This encodes CASSYDRGRISNQPQHF.

As concerns this clone: The junction shows a germline mismatch at one end, possibly a read error. The CDR3 loop reads CANSPDSPYNEQFF. In DNA form, the CDR3 reads TGTGCCAACTCACCGGACAGTCCCTACAATGAGCAGTTCTTC. This chain connects TRBV18 to TRBJ2-1; D might be TRBD1 (6 bases). CDR1 and CDR2 from the germline V gene are KGHSH and LQKENI. This CDR3 has 14 amino acids.

The V gene is TRBV7-9, the J gene TRBJ1-5; the D gene is possibly TRBD1 (6 bases). Trimming left V 1 base short and J 3 bases short, with 16 bases between. Germline V gene data show CDR1 as SEHNR and CDR2 as FQNEAQ (reference sequence). The CDR3 length is 17 residues. The chain's CDR3 is CASSLVGARGVNQPQHF. The CDR3 bases are TGTGCCAGCAGCTTAGTGGGGGCGCGTGGGGTCAATCAGCCCCAGCATTTT.

J is TRBJ2-7 and V is TRBV27; 9 bases match TRBD2. The V gene end was trimmed by 3 bases and the J gene end by 2 bases; junction bases not matched to a gene: 5. In germline, CDR1 is MNHEY, CDR2 SMNVEV (reference sequence). CDR3 length: 15 amino acids. DNA of the CDR3: TGTGCCAGCAGTTTTGGGCTAGCGGGACCCTACGAGCAGTACTTC. Its translation is CASSFGLAGPYEQYF.

The V call is TRBV10-3, the J call TRBJ1-2; D gene uncertain. The CDR3 has 14 residues. In germline, CDR1 is ENHRY, CDR2 SYGVKD. The V end was cut by 0 bases, the J end by 3 bases, with 8 bases between. The CDR3 here is CAISESRQHYGYTF. CDR3 sequence (DNA): TGTGCCATCAGTGAGTCGAGGCAGCACTATGGCTACACCTTC.

This clone has a handful of counts. The chain couples TRBV5-6 to TRBJ2-2; D is possibly TRBD2 (6 bases). CDR1 SGHDT and CDR2 YYEEEE come from the germline V gene. The CDR3 is 12 amino acids. Trimming removed 5 bases from V and 6 bases from J, with 8 bases in between. The CDR3 bases are TGTGCCAGCAGGAGGGAGGCCGGGGAGCTGTTTTTT. Amino acids: CASRREAGELFF.

The chain combines TRBV29-1 with TRBJ2-1, with 7 bases fitting TRBD2. CDR1 is SQVTM and CDR2 is ANQGSEA in the germline V gene. J lost 1 base, V lost 6 bases, and 12 bases had no gene match. The CDR3 contains 16 residues. The CDR3 nucleotides are TGCAGCGTGCACCACACCCCGGGGGGATCCTACAATGAGCAGTTCTTC. Its translation is CSVHHTPGGSYNEQFF.

This chain uses TRBV7-3 with TRBJ1-2, with TRBD1 as a possible D gene (5 bases). V was trimmed by 5 bases and J by 2 bases, leaving 15 bases between them. The CDR3 is 15 amino acids. Germline V lookup: CDR1 SGHTA, CDR2 FQGTGA. DNA of the CDR3: TGTGCCAGCAGCCCCCAGGGAGGGCTGAACTATGGCTACACCTTC. It encodes CASSPQGGLNYGYTF.

The chain combines TRBV7-3 with TRBJ2-5; 7 bases are shared with TRBD2. This CDR3 is built from 13 residues. V was clipped by 5 bases and J by 5 bases; unmatched bases: 5. Per germline, CDR1 SGHTA and CDR2 FQGTGA. CDR3 loop: CASSTGLEETQYF. Here the CDR3 DNA reads TGTGCCAGCAGCACTGGACTAGAGGAGACCCAGTACTTC.

The gene calls are TRBV6-6 and TRBJ2-3; the D gene is possibly TRBD1 (6 bases). Between the trimmed V and J ends, which lost 5 bases and 2 bases, there was a span of 17 bases. Germline V gives CDR1 MNHNY, CDR2 SVGAGI (reference sequence). The CDR3 spans 16 residues. The CDR3 bases are TGTGCCAGCAGTACCCATCAGGGGTCGCTCACAGATACGCAGTATTTT. This sequence encodes CASSTHQGSLTDTQYF.

The rearrangement uses TRBV19 and TRBJ2-2, with D possibly matching TRBD2 (6 bases). The CDR3 is 15 amino acids. V lost 5 bases and J lost 6, with 16 bases in between. CDR1 is LNHDA, CDR2 SQIVND, per germline (reference sequence). CDR3 in DNA: TGTGCCAGTAGTGTATCGGGGGTCGTTGCCGGGGAGCTGTTTTTT. It is translated as CASSVSGVVAGELFF.

This chain links TRBV5-1 with TRBJ2-3, with a tentative D call TRBD1 (8 bases). CDR1 is SGHRS and CDR2 is YFSETQ in the germline V gene. This CDR3 region has 15 residues. V was trimmed by 1 base and J by 5 bases, leaving 14 bases between them. CDR3 loop: CASSLLTGGEDTQYF. In DNA, the CDR3 is TGCGCCAGCAGCTTGTTAACAGGGGGGGAAGATACGCAGTATTTT. The whole variable domain, filled in from reference TRBV5-1 and TRBJ2-3, reads KAGVTQTPRYLIKTRGQQVTLSCSPISGHRSVSWYQQTPGQGLQFLFEYFSETQRNKGNFPGRFSGRQFSNSRSEMNVSTLELGDSALYLCASSLLTGGEDTQYFGPGTRLTVL.

The chain recombines TRBV5-1 with TRBJ2-7; TRBD2 aligns across 9 bases. This CDR3 spans 17 amino acids. Germline V gene sequence: CDR1 SGHRS, CDR2 YFSETQ. The V and J ends lost 4 bases and 2 bases, in that order; junction bases with no gene match: 13. DNA for the CDR3: TGCGCCAGCAGCCCCCACACGTCTAGCGGGATCCCCTACGAGCAGTACTTC. Amino acid sequence: CASSPHTSSGIPYEQYF. The full variable domain, in which reference TRBV5-1 and TRBJ2-7 provide the parts outside the CDR3, is KAGVTQTPRYLIKTRGQQVTLSCSPISGHRSVSWYQQTPGQGLQFLFEYFSETQRNKGNFPGRFSGRQFSNSRSEMNVSTLELGDSALYLCASSPHTSSGIPYEQYFGPGTRLTVT.

V usage is TRBV2 and J usage is TRBJ1-2; 8 bases fit TRBD1. Germline V gene lookup returns CDR1 SNHLY and CDR2 FYNNEI. CDR3 length: 13 amino acids. V lost 1 base, J lost 8 bases, and 3 bases stayed unmatched. The CDR3 loop reads CASSEEGDRGYTF. In DNA form, the CDR3 reads TGTGCCAGCAGTGAAGAGGGGGACAGGGGCTACACCTTC.